Each of the 30 T cell receptor beta chains below was sequenced from the same sample in a study of regulatory T cells in long-lasting Graves disease. Stated time point: newly diagnosed GD, antithyroid drugs for less than 3 months. RNA from PBMCs was the source of the TCR library. TCR beta libraries were built with iRepertoire HTBI primers and Arm-PCR of CDR3 regions. TCRdb passed the multiplex PCR reads through MiXCR, listing each CDR3 protein once. The table shows around 500,000 distinct CDR3 sequences, with 13% occurring only once. This sample was shared with a second study, whose subject was T cells in Graves' hyperthyroidism and ophthalmopathy.

Sequenced here: peripheral blood mononuclear cells (PBMCs), sampled at new diagnosis, from a patient treated with antithyroid drugs. The origin of the receptors is a man younger than 45 with Graves disease.

The sample holds many counts of this clonotype. J is TRBJ2-5 and V is TRBV2, with TRBD2 matching over 9 bases. Germline values: CDR1 SNHLY, CDR2 FYNNEI. Trimming cost V 2 bases and J 4 bases; bases outside gene matches: 2. The CDR3 is 14 amino acids. Written as DNA, the CDR3 is TGTGCCAGCAGTGAACCAGCGGGGGGAGAGACCCAGTACTTC. It specifies CASSEPAGGETQYF.

On this clonotype: This likely came from a read error, as a far larger clone is one base away. This chain connects TRBV2 to TRBJ2-7; D remains ambiguous. The DNA end is a closer match to TRBJ2-5, so the J assignment may be wrong. The CDR3 contains 14 residues. Per the germline V gene, CDR1 is SNHLY and CDR2 is FYNNEI. CDR3 DNA sequence: TGTGCCAGCAGTGACACCGAGAGTGGAGAGACCCAGTACTTC. Encoded protein: CASSDTESGETQYF.

There are many counts of this clonotype. The CDR3 DNA reads TGCAGTGCTAGAGAGACAGCTAGCGGCTTCAGCACAGATACGCAGTATTTT. This codes for CSARETASGFSTDTQYF. The V gene is TRBV20-1, the J gene TRBJ2-3, with 7 nucleotides matching TRBD2. V lost 0 bases, J lost 0 bases, and 9 bases stayed unmatched. Germline V gene data show CDR1 as DFQATT and CDR2 as SNEGSKA (reference sequence). The CDR3 length is 17 residues.

This clonotype occurred a few times. The gene calls are TRBV16 and TRBJ2-1; the D gene is possibly TRBD2 (6 bases). Per germline, CDR1 KGHSY and CDR2 FQNENV. There are 17 residues in the CDR3. Trimming removed 0 bases from V and 4 bases from J, with 16 bases in between. Here the CDR3 reads CASSQSTEGGVYNEQFF. The CDR3 DNA is TGTGCCAGCAGCCAATCTACGGAGGGTGGGGTTTACAATGAGCAGTTCTTC.

This clonotype was counted many times. V gene TRBV11-2 combines with J gene TRBJ2-7; 10 nucleotides line up with TRBD2. After removal of 1 base from V and 0 bases from J, the junction contained 6 bases not matched to a gene. Germline lookup yields CDR1 SGHAT and CDR2 FQNNGV. CDR3 length: 17 residues. CDR3: CASSLVVAGGNSYEQYF. CDR3 coding DNA: TGTGCCAGCAGCTTAGTTGTAGCGGGAGGCAACTCCTACGAGCAGTACTTC.

This clonotype was observed at least ten times. The chain uses TRBV29-1 and TRBJ1-1, with a possible D match to TRBD1 (6 bases). V lost 5 bases to trimming and J lost 7 bases, with 17 bases between them. CDR3 length equals 13 residues. Germline lookup yields CDR1 SQVTM and CDR2 ANQGSEA. This CDR3 is CSVRRDRKDEAFF. The CDR3 DNA reads as TGCAGCGTTAGACGAGACAGGAAGGATGAAGCTTTCTTT.

Concerning this clonotype: Possible read error: a much larger clone is one base away. This CDR3 is CASAGETEAFF. The CDR3 nucleotides read TGTGCCAGCGCAGGGGAGACTGAAGCTTTCTTT. V usage is TRBV6-1 and J usage is TRBJ1-1, with TRBD1 as a possible D gene (6 bases). V was cut by 8 bases and J by 5 bases, with 9 bases left in between. Germline-derived CDR1 and CDR2 are MNHNS and SASEGT. The CDR3 has 11 amino acids.

The V call is TRBV25-1, the J call TRBJ2-2; D is unclear. With 7 bases removed from V and 5 bases from J, the gap between germline ends came to 8 bases. Germline CDR1 MGHDK, CDR2 SYGVNS. The CDR3 contains 12 residues. The CDR3 nucleotides read TGTGCCAGCAACACTGGGACCGGGGAGCTGTTTTTT. Its translation is CASNTGTGELFF.

The table lists this clonotype with many counts. V is TRBV12-3 or TRBV12-4 and J is TRBJ2-5; no definite D call. V was trimmed by 7 bases and J by 0 bases, leaving 6 bases between them. The CDR3 is made up of 12 amino acids. The CDR3 DNA reads as TGTGCCAGCACGAAATACCAAGAGACCCAGTACTTC. Translating it yields CASTKYQETQYF.

This clonotype was seen many times. The chain links TRBV7-3 to TRBJ1-5; D not resolved. V gave up 2 bases and J gave up 7 bases, with 9 bases separating them. The V gene's germline CDR1 is SGHTA and CDR2 FQGTGA. The CDR3 totals 13 residues. CDR3 protein: CASSLFARQPQHF. CDR3 sequence (DNA): TGTGCCAGCAGCTTATTTGCACGGCAGCCCCAGCATTTT.

This clonotype was recorded many times. This sequence joins TRBV15 and TRBJ1-4; D ambiguous. CDR3 length equals 15 residues. V was shortened by 0 bases and J by 5 bases, with 10 bases between the two germline ends. Germline lookup yields CDR1 LNHNV and CDR2 YYDKDF (reference sequence). In nucleotides, the CDR3 is TGTGCCACCAGCAGAGATCGAGGACGGAATGAAAAACTGTTTTTT. Translated, it gives CATSRDRGRNEKLFF.

This clonotype was counted a few times. The V and J genes are TRBV19 and TRBJ1-6; D is unclear. V gave up 7 bases and J gave up 8 bases, with 15 bases separating them. The CDR3 length is 14 residues. The germline V gene has CDR1 LNHDA and CDR2 SQIVND (reference sequence). DNA for the CDR3: TGTGCCAGTACTCAGGCCAGTGCGGATTCACCCCTCCACTTT. Translated, it gives CASTQASADSPLHF.

This clonotype was found many times. CDR3 nucleotides: TGCGCCAGCAGGACACCTCCCTACGAGCAGTACTTC. This sequence encodes CASRTPPYEQYF. J is TRBJ2-7 and V is TRBV5-1, with D unresolved. V gave up 5 bases and J gave up 2 bases, with 8 bases separating them. The CDR3 is 12 residues long. Germline values: CDR1 SGHRS, CDR2 YFSETQ. The full variable domain, its missing parts supplied by reference TRBV5-1 and TRBJ2-7, is KAGVTQTPRYLIKTRGQQVTLSCSPISGHRSVSWYQQTPGQGLQFLFEYFSETQRNKGNFPGRFSGRQFSNSRSEMNVSTLELGDSALYLCASRTPPYEQYFGPGTRLTVT.

At least ten counts were recorded for this clonotype. The rearrangement links TRBV6-5 to TRBJ2-7; 11 nucleotides match TRBD2. The germline gives CDR1 MNHEY, CDR2 SVGAGI. Trimming at V came to 0 bases and at J to 3 bases, leaving 4 bases not matched to a gene. This CDR3 spans 16 amino acids. The CDR3, as DNA: TGTGCCAGCAGTTACTCGACTAGCGGGAATAGCTACGAGCAGTACTTC. Protein sequence: CASSYSTSGNSYEQYF.

This clonotype has just a few counts. V is TRBV9 and J is TRBJ2-1; 9 nucleotides match TRBD2. The CDR3 extends over 14 amino acids. CDR1 is SGDLS, CDR2 YYNGEE, per germline. J was trimmed by 14 bases and V by 3 bases; bases with no gene match: 12. DNA for the CDR3: TGTGCCAGCAGCGAGGGAGACAGCGGGAGGCTTGAGTTCTTC. As protein: CASSEGDSGRLEFF.

The J gene is TRBJ2-2, the V gene TRBV19, with TRBD2 matching over 9 bases. V lost 8 bases and J lost 4; bases outside the gene matches: 5. The CDR3 totals 14 residues. CDR1 LNHDA and CDR2 SQIVND come from the germline V gene (reference sequence). The CDR3 protein is CASRAGGSTGELFF. CDR3 sequence (DNA): TGTGCCAGTCGCGCGGGAGGGAGCACCGGGGAGCTGTTTTTT. The full variable domain, its missing parts supplied by reference TRBV19 and TRBJ2-2, is DGGITQSPKYLFRKEGQNVTLSCEQNLNHDAMYWYRQDPGQGLRLIYYSQIVNDFQKGDIAEGYSVSREKKESFPLTVTSAQKNPTAFYLCASRAGGSTGELFFGEGSRLTVL.

On this clonotype: A single base separates this from a much larger clone, so it may be a read error. The V call is TRBV5-1, the J call TRBJ2-7, with D possibly called TRBD1 or TRBD2 (5 bases each). CDR3 size: 15 residues. Germline CDR1 reads SGHRS; CDR2 reads YFSETQ. The CDR3 sequence: CASSLAPGTAYEQCF. CDR3 sequence (DNA): TGCGCCAGCAGCTTGGCCCCCGGGACCGCCTACGAGCAGTGCTTC.

This clonotype was picked up many times. The genes are TRBV20-1 and TRBJ2-7, with unresolved D. The CDR3 consists of 12 residues. Germline CDR1 reads DFQATT; CDR2 reads SNEGSKA (reference sequence). Trimming stripped 1 base from V and 5 bases from J, with 9 bases between. This chain's CDR3 is CSARGFQNEQYF. DNA of the CDR3: TGCAGTGCTAGAGGGTTCCAGAACGAGCAGTACTTC.

The chain links TRBV19 to TRBJ2-3, with unresolved D. V was cut by 3 bases and J by 6 bases, with 10 bases left in between. Germline CDR1 reads LNHDA; CDR2 reads SQIVND (reference sequence). The CDR3 is 13 residues long. CDR3 residues: CASSITLADTQYF. CDR3 sequence (DNA): TGTGCCAGTAGTATTACCCTCGCGGATACGCAGTATTTT.

This clonotype was seen a handful of times. The V gene is TRBV6-1, the J gene TRBJ2-3; D is undetermined. The CDR3 spans 14 residues. Germline CDR1 and CDR2: MNHNS and SASEGT. The V end was cut by 7 bases, the J end by 0 bases, with 11 bases between. The CDR3 protein is CASTPSGSTDTQYF. CDR3 nucleotide sequence: TGTGCCAGCACTCCTTCCGGGAGCACAGATACGCAGTATTTT.

The rearrangement joins TRBV15 to TRBJ2-1, with 16 bases aligning to TRBD2. V trimming: 3 bases; J trimming: 8 bases; junction bases outside the gene matches: 7. This CDR3 comprises 17 residues. Per germline, CDR1 LNHNV and CDR2 YYDKDF (reference sequence). The CDR3 coding sequence is TGTGCCACCAGCAGGGGACTAGCGGGAGGGCCGGGGGATGAGCAGTTCTTC. Translating it yields CATSRGLAGGPGDEQFF.

This clonotype has just a few counts. The chain links TRBV10-2 to TRBJ2-1; D might be TRBD1 or TRBD2, each matching 5 bases. The CDR3 loop spans 14 amino acids. From germline, CDR1 is WSHSY and CDR2 SAAADI. V gave up 9 bases and J gave up 8 bases, with 20 bases separating them. CDR3 in DNA: TGCGCCAGTTTCGAGGGGCCCCCGCTCTATGAGCAGTTCTTC. The encoded protein is CASFEGPPLYEQFF.

This clonotype was seen ten or more times. The chain combines TRBV5-1 with TRBJ2-3, with D possibly being TRBD1 or TRBD2 (5 bases each). CDR1 SGHRS and CDR2 YFSETQ come from the germline V gene. Trimming took off 0 bases at V and 1 base at J, with 27 bases between the two ends. CDR3 length: 21 amino acids. The CDR3 loop is CASSLVHSVGTFDPGTDTQYF. In nucleotides, the CDR3 is TGCGCCAGCAGCTTGGTCCATAGTGTAGGGACCTTCGACCCGGGCACAGATACGCAGTATTTT. Drawing the rest from reference TRBV5-1 and TRBJ2-3, the complete variable domain is KAGVTQTPRYLIKTRGQQVTLSCSPISGHRSVSWYQQTPGQGLQFLFEYFSETQRNKGNFPGRFSGRQFSNSRSEMNVSTLELGDSALYLCASSLVHSVGTFDPGTDTQYFGPGTRLTVL.

This clonotype showed up many times. The chain links TRBV6-4 to TRBJ2-7, with TRBD1 matching over 9 bases. Germline CDR1 reads MRHNA; CDR2 reads SNTAGT. The CDR3 length is 14 residues. The V gene end was trimmed by 6 bases and the J gene end by 5 bases; junction bases not matched to a gene: 8. CDR3 amino acids: CASSRGTGRNEQYF. CDR3 DNA: TGTGCCAGCAGCAGGGGGACAGGGAGGAACGAGCAGTACTTC.

This clonotype came up many times. The chain has TRBV6-1 and TRBJ1-5; D call uncertain. Trimming stripped 2 bases from V and 4 bases from J, with 9 bases between. CDR1 is MNHNS, CDR2 SASEGT, per germline. CDR3 length: 14 residues. This CDR3 is CASSENLVNQPQHF. The CDR3 region has the DNA TGTGCCAGCAGTGAAAATTTGGTGAATCAGCCCCAGCATTTT.

The chain joins TRBV5-1 to TRBJ1-3, with 8 bases aligning to TRBD1. Germline V gives CDR1 SGHRS, CDR2 YFSETQ. The J segment lost 2 bases and the V segment lost 7 bases, leaving 5 bases of the junction unmatched. The CDR3 has 14 residues. The CDR3 protein is CASYRGEAGNTIYF. Here the CDR3 DNA reads TGCGCCAGCTACAGGGGGGAAGCTGGAAACACCATATATTTT.

The chain couples TRBV13 to TRBJ1-5, with TRBD1 matching over 11 bases. With 5 bases clipped from V and 1 base from J, the junction kept 4 bases outside the gene matches. Germline CDR1 PRHDT, CDR2 FYEKMQ (reference sequence). This CDR3 is 16 amino acids long. CDR3 in DNA: TGTGCCAGCAGCCAACGGGACAGGGGGAGCAATCAGCCCCAGCATTTT. Translated: CASSQRDRGSNQPQHF. The whole variable domain, filled in from reference TRBV13 and TRBJ1-5, reads AAGVIQSPRHLIKEKRETATLKCYPIPRHDTVYWYQQGPGQDPQFLISFYEKMQSDKGSIPDRFSAQQFSDYHSELNMSSLELGDSALYFCASSQRDRGSNQPQHFGDGTRLSIL.

The chain has TRBV25-1 and TRBJ2-5; the D gene is possibly TRBD2 (7 bases). From germline, CDR1 is MGHDK and CDR2 SYGVNS. Deletions cut 5 bases from V and 6 bases from J, with 10 bases between. CDR3 length: 12 residues. The CDR3 region is CASSRGGQTQYF. DNA of the CDR3: TGTGCCAGCAGTAGGGGGGGCCAGACCCAGTACTTC. The whole variable domain, filled in from reference TRBV25-1 and TRBJ2-5, reads EADIYQTPRYLVIGTGKKITLECSQTMGHDKMYWYQQDPGMELHLIHYSYGVNSTEKGDLSSESTVSRIRTEHFPLTLESARPSHTSQYLCASSRGGQTQYFGPGTRLLVL.

This clonotype was detected ten times or more. This chain links TRBV7-2 with TRBJ2-3; a possible D gene is TRBD2 (5 bases). This CDR3 spans 16 amino acids. Per germline, CDR1 SGHTA and CDR2 FQGNSA. Trimming cost V 6 bases and J 5 bases, with 21 bases left between them. The CDR3: CASSLMGVEVGDTQYF. CDR3 nucleotide sequence: TGTGCCAGCAGTCTCATGGGAGTCGAGGTGGGAGATACGCAGTATTTT.

This clonotype was seen at least ten times. This chain connects TRBV2 to TRBJ2-1; 7 bases match TRBD2. The CDR3 length is 15 residues. From germline, CDR1 is SNHLY and CDR2 FYNNEI. The V gene end was trimmed by 8 bases and the J gene end by 0 bases; junction bases not matched to a gene: 7. The CDR3 DNA is TGTGCCAGCGCCCGGTCGGGAGGCTCCTACAATGAGCAGTTCTTC. This translates into CASARSGGSYNEQFF.